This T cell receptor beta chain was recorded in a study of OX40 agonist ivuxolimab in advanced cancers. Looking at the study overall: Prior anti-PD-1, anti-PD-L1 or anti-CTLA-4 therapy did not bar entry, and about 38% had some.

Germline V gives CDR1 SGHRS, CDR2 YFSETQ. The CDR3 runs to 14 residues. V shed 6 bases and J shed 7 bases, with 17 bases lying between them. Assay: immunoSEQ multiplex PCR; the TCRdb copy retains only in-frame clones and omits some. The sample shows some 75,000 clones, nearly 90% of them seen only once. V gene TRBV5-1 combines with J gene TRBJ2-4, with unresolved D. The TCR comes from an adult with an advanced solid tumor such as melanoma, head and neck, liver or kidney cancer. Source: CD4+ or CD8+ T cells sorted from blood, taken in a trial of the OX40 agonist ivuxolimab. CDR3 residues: CASTIAGDGNIQYF. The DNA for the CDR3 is TGCGCCAGCACCATAGCCGGCGATGGGAACATTCAGTACTTC.